The clone carrying this TCR beta chain was detected once. Its antigen is not identified. V was clipped by 2 bases and J by 0 bases, with 14 bases between them. The CDR3 is 16 amino acids. Germline assignment: CDR1 GTSNPN and CDR2 SVGIG (reference sequence). Here immunoSEQ multiplex PCR was the method, and the copy in TCRdb shows in-frame clones only, minus some. The sample records a few hundred thousand clones, roughly 88% being singletons. Indicated treatment: about 20 received Ad26.COV2.S at low or high dose, single or two shots; roughly 5 received placebo; per-sample allocation not given. Vaccine and placebo recipients were sampled on day 63 after the first injection. The sample came from a Boston adult aged 18-55 years. The sample comes from a study of Ad26.COV2.S vaccination and SARS-CoV-2 variants. Overall study findings and caveats: The TCR breadth and depth analyses may have produced an underestimate of total T cell responses. Among vaccine recipients, spike-specific TCR breadth exceeded that of placebo recipients.

This clonotype originated in a person between 18 and 59 years old who received the Ad26.COV2.S COVID-19 vaccine or a placebo. This sequence joins TRBV30 and TRBJ1-5, with a weak D call TRBD1 (5 bases). Material: peripheral blood, obtained in a trial of Ad26.COV2.S vaccine versus placebo. The CDR3 reads CAWSPDEGYSNQPQHF. CDR3 sequence (DNA): TGTGCCTGGAGTCCCGACGAGGGGTATAGCAATCAGCCCCAGCATTTT.